This T cell receptor (beta chain) was sequenced for a study of vaccination and CD4 T cells after COVID-19. Study background: Once diagnosed, patients had post-COVID samples drawn a median about 100 days later (range 35 to 161). Study-level results: Median reactive clonotypes, those recognizing SARS-CoV-2, rose from 21 to 38, not significantly.

The germline CDR1 and CDR2 sequences are MRHNA and SNTAGT. The CDR3 runs 16 residues. Germline trimming cut 4 bases from V and 3 bases from J; bases unmatched to any gene: 9. Time point described: late sampling 161 to 241 days after vaccination in three convalescent patients. TCRdb reanalysed the PCR reads using MiXCR and keeps one entry per CDR3 protein. The table shows just over 35,000 distinct CDR3 sequences, with around 35% occurring only once. Concerning this clonotype itself: The antigen is not known.

The sequenced sample was CD4+ T cells from blood, obtained about 7 months after SARS-CoV-2 vaccination. This clonotype originated in a human donor who had recovered from COVID-19. The chain employs TRBV6-4 and TRBJ2-5, with TRBD2 identical over 9 bases. The CDR3 nucleotides are TGTGCCAGCAGTGTATTTCTAGCGGGACTTGAAGAGACCCAGTACTTC. It is translated as CASSVFLAGLEETQYF.